This entry features one T cell receptor beta chain sequence. Its antigen remains unknown. This sample is part of a study of beta chain features in type 1 diabetes. Study-wide context: Similarity in age, gender and cell yields was seen between patients and healthy donors. The number of sorted cells examined across all samples was 107,917,701. Whole-study results and caveats: PCR might favor shorter templates, but any such skew would affect patients and controls equally.

Stem cell-like memory, regulatory, central memory and naive CD4+ cells were sorted via CD45RO/CCR7/CD25/CD127/CD95/CD27. cDNA synthesis used the whole RNA isolate, giving expressed TCRB sequences. Method: immunoSEQ multiplex PCR; TCRdb's copy keeps in-frame clones and lacks some. This repertoire shows 130,000 or so clones, around a tenth found once; its top ten account for 0.65%. Per germline, CDR1 LNHDA and CDR2 SQIVND (reference sequence). Unmatched junction bases numbered 8, after V lost 5 bases and J lost 0 bases. The CDR3 has 18 residues. The rearrangement links TRBV19 to TRBJ2-3, with TRBD2 identical over 13 bases. The clonotype originates from a woman in her thirties or forties in good health. Sequencing was performed on central memory CD4+ T cells from blood. CDR3 protein: CASSARLAGGTSTDTQYF. For the CDR3, the DNA is TGTGCCAGTAGTGCAAGACTAGCGGGGGGCACAAGCACAGATACGCAGTATTTT.